The 31 T cell receptor beta chains in this list originate from one sample, sequenced in a study of OX40 agonist ivuxolimab in advanced cancers. Profiling relied on immunoSEQ multiplex PCR, and the TCRdb table lists in-frame clones only, not all of them. The profile covers about 91,000 clones, with roughly 85% appearing a single time and 0.5% taken by the ten largest. This specimen consisted of CD4+ or CD8+ T cells sorted from blood, obtained in a trial of the OX40 agonist ivuxolimab. The receptor set was obtained from an adult with an advanced solid tumor such as melanoma, head and neck, liver or kidney cancer.

CDR3 amino acids: CASSPRDWGDGEQYF. CDR3 DNA sequence: TGTGCCAGCAGCCCTCGGGACTGGGGCGACGGCGAGCAGTACTTC. The chain links TRBV9 to TRBJ2-7, with a weak D call TRBD2 (6 bases). V lost 4 bases and J 6 bases, leaving 20 bases between the germline ends. The CDR3 length is 15 residues. Germline CDR1 is SGDLS and CDR2 is YYNGEE.

As to this clone: One junction end does not reproduce the germline sequence, and a read error may be involved. The chain has TRBV4-1 and TRBJ1-2; D not certain. CDR3 length: 13 residues. Germline V gives CDR1 MGHRA, CDR2 YSYEKL. The CDR3 protein is CASTQDGGYGYTF. CDR3 sequence (DNA): TGCGCCAGCACCCAAGACGGAGGCTATGGCTACACCTTC.

The chain employs TRBV5-6 and TRBJ1-2; D perhaps matches TRBD1 (6 bases). Deletions cut 2 bases from V and 3 bases from J, with 26 bases between. Germline CDR1 SGHDT, CDR2 YYEEEE. The CDR3 is made up of 19 amino acids. CDR3 DNA sequence: TGTGCCAGCAGCTTTCCCAAGAACCCGGGGGCAGGGCCGGACTATGGCTACACCTTC. Protein product: CASSFPKNPGAGPDYGYTF.

The chain couples TRBV6-1 to TRBJ1-1; D gene uncertain. The CDR3 has 12 amino acids. Per the germline V gene, CDR1 is MNHNS and CDR2 is SASEGT. V gave up 3 bases and J gave up 9 bases, with 11 bases separating them. The CDR3 bases are TGTGCCAGCAGTGACTCGGGAAGGCAAGCTTTCTTT. This encodes CASSDSGRQAFF.

This clone occurred a few times. The V and J genes are TRBV7-9 and TRBJ1-6; TRBD1 might be the D (6 bases). The germline CDR1 and CDR2 sequences are SEHNR and FQNEAQ (reference sequence). The CDR3 sequence is 14 residues long. With 4 bases removed from V and 10 bases from J, the gap between germline ends came to 14 bases. In nucleotides, the CDR3 is TGTGCCAGCAGCTCGACAGGAGTTGGGTCACCCCTCCACTTT. It specifies CASSSTGVGSPLHF.

This rearrangement joins TRBV7-3 to TRBJ1-2, with a weak D call TRBD1 (5 bases). The CDR3 sequence is 15 residues long. In germline, CDR1 is SGHTA, CDR2 FQGTGA. V was clipped by 5 bases and J by 5 bases, with 18 bases between them. The CDR3 is CASSPSGTATYGYTF. The CDR3 DNA follows: TGTGCCAGCAGCCCCTCGGGGACGGCCACTTATGGCTACACCTTC.

The chain couples TRBV11-2 to TRBJ1-1, with no clear D. The CDR3 loop spans 11 amino acids. Germline values: CDR1 SGHAT, CDR2 FQNNGV. The V gene lost 4 bases and the J gene lost 3 bases, with 3 bases spanning the gap. The CDR3: CASSSYTEAFF. CDR3 sequence (DNA): TGTGCCAGCAGCTCCTACACTGAAGCTTTCTTT.

This sequence joins TRBV5-8 and TRBJ2-7, with D maybe TRBD1 (6 bases). Germline V gene lookup returns CDR1 SGHTS and CDR2 YDEGEE. The V end lost 2 bases, the J end lost 4 bases, and 10 bases lay between the germline ends. There are 13 residues in the CDR3. CDR3 nucleotides: TGTGCCAGCAGCTTTGGGGACAATTACGAGCAGTACTTC. Translating it yields CASSFGDNYEQYF.

The sample holds a few counts of this clone. This chain connects TRBV5-1 to TRBJ2-2; D is unresolved. V gave up 4 bases and J gave up 0 bases, with 7 bases separating them. Germline CDR1 is SGHRS and CDR2 is YFSETQ. The CDR3 is made up of 14 amino acids. This CDR3 reads CASSPVANTGELFF. CDR3 in DNA: TGCGCCAGCAGCCCCGTGGCGAACACCGGGGAGCTGTTTTTT.

The chain uses TRBV2 and TRBJ2-5; 7 nucleotides agree with TRBD2. The junction had 2 bases not matched to a gene; V was cut back by 6 bases and J by 4 bases. Germline CDR1 and CDR2: SNHLY and FYNNEI. The CDR3 runs to 12 residues. DNA of the CDR3: TGTGCCAGCAGGAGGGAGGGAGAGACCCAGTACTTC. Protein sequence: CASRREGETQYF.

The chain joins TRBV9 to TRBJ2-3; 11 nucleotides line up with TRBD2. Germline trimming cut 3 bases from V and 6 bases from J; bases unmatched to any gene: 6. Germline values: CDR1 SGDLS, CDR2 YYNGEE. This CDR3 contains 15 residues. Here the CDR3 reads CASSALAGGEDTQYF. The CDR3 nucleotides read TGTGCCAGCAGCGCTCTAGCGGGGGGTGAGGATACGCAGTATTTT.

The chain recombines TRBV2 with TRBJ2-2; 8 nucleotides line up with TRBD1. This CDR3 contains 14 residues. V lost 7 bases to trimming and J lost 4 bases; unmatched junction nucleotides: 5. Looked up from germline, CDR1 is SNHLY and CDR2 is FYNNEI. The CDR3 loop reads CASTPDRVTGELFF. Written as DNA, the CDR3 is TGTGCCAGCACCCCGGACAGGGTCACCGGGGAGCTGTTTTTT.

The chain carries TRBV5-1 and TRBJ1-1; a possible D gene is TRBD1 (5 bases). V was trimmed by 0 bases and J by 4 bases, leaving 16 bases between them. The CDR3 runs to 16 residues. Germline CDR1 and CDR2: SGHRS and YFSETQ. The CDR3 nucleotides read TGCGCCAGCAGCTTGGGGGTGGTCGCGGGGGGCACTGAAGCTTTCTTT. Translation: CASSLGVVAGGTEAFF.

This chain links TRBV5-1 with TRBJ2-7; D assignment may be TRBD1 or TRBD2 (6 bases each). Germline CDR1 and CDR2: SGHRS and YFSETQ. The CDR3 loop spans 13 amino acids. The CDR3 loop is CVSKGGGPYEQYF. The CDR3 DNA reads TGCGTTAGCAAGGGTGGGGGGCCCTACGAGCAGTACTTC. The whole variable domain, filled in from reference TRBV5-1 and TRBJ2-7, reads KAGVTQTPRYLIKTRGQQVTLSCSPISGHRSVSWYQQTPGQGLQFLFEYFSETQRNKGNFPGRFSGRQFSNSRSEMNVSTLELGDSALYLCVSKGGGPYEQYFGPGTRLTVT.

The chain combines TRBV5-1 with TRBJ2-5; D possibly corresponds to TRBD2 (6 bases). The CDR3 is 17 amino acids. Germline values: CDR1 SGHRS, CDR2 YFSETQ. Deletions cut 0 bases from V and 3 bases from J, with 18 bases between. CDR3 in amino acids: CASSLDHSGGSKETQYF. The CDR3 DNA sequence: TGCGCCAGCAGCTTGGATCATAGTGGGGGGAGTAAAGAGACCCAGTACTTC.

V gene TRBV4-3 combines with J gene TRBJ2-2; D call uncertain. The ends were cut back, 0 bases at V and 5 bases at J, with 10 bases in the middle. The CDR3 loop spans 15 amino acids. Per the germline V gene, CDR1 is LGHNA and CDR2 is YSLEER. CDR3 DNA: TGCGCCAGCAGCCAAGACAATTCGAGAACCGGGGAGCTGTTTTTT. Residues: CASSQDNSRTGELFF.

This rearrangement joins TRBV27 to TRBJ1-4; TRBD1 agrees at 9 bases. Germline-derived CDR1 and CDR2 are MNHEY and SMNVEV (reference sequence). V shed 6 bases and J 5 bases; nucleotides not matched to a gene: 10. This CDR3 has 16 residues. In nucleotides, the CDR3 is TGTGCCAGCAGACTTACCGCCGGGACAGGGAATGAAAAACTGTTTTTT. Amino acids: CASRLTAGTGNEKLFF.

At least ten counts were recorded for this clone. V and J are TRBV2 and TRBJ1-2; unclear D gene. The CDR3 consists of 13 residues. V dropped 5 bases and J dropped 4 bases, with 11 bases sitting between them. From germline, CDR1 is SNHLY and CDR2 FYNNEI. DNA for the CDR3: TGTGCCAGCAGTCTTGAGACGGGCTATGGCTACACCTTC. Protein: CASSLETGYGYTF.

The chain employs TRBV6-1 and TRBJ2-5; D is perhaps TRBD2 (6 bases). The length of the CDR3 is 14 residues. V lost 7 bases, J lost 9 bases, and 21 bases lay in between. The germline gives CDR1 MNHNS, CDR2 SASEGT. CDR3 sequence reads: CASTPLGGGYSQYF. CDR3 DNA sequence: TGTGCCAGCACTCCTCTAGGTGGGGGGTATTCCCAGTACTTC.

The chain couples TRBV7-3 to TRBJ2-3, with unresolved D. With 0 bases removed from V and 1 base from J, the gap between germline ends came to 8 bases. The CDR3 contains 15 residues. CDR1 and CDR2 from the germline V gene are SGHTA and FQGTGA. The CDR3 reads CASSLTSPGTDTQYF. DNA for the CDR3: TGTGCCAGCAGCTTAACATCACCCGGCACAGATACGCAGTATTTT.

The J gene is TRBJ2-7, the V gene TRBV7-6, with D possibly being TRBD1 (5 bases). CDR1 and CDR2 from the germline V gene are SGHVS and FNYEAQ. This CDR3 is built from 14 residues. V was clipped by 0 bases and J by 5 bases, with 11 bases between them. The CDR3 DNA is TGTGCCAGCAGCTTAGCAGGCAGGGAAGACGAGCAGTACTTC. Its protein is CASSLAGREDEQYF.

The gene calls are TRBV14 and TRBJ2-2; 7 bases map to TRBD1. V dropped 3 bases and J dropped 4; count of bases not matched to a gene: 8. CDR1 is SGHDN and CDR2 is FVKESK in the germline V gene. The CDR3 totals 16 residues. CDR3 residues: CASSQADRVLTGELFF. For the CDR3, the DNA is TGTGCCAGCAGCCAGGCAGACAGGGTGCTCACCGGGGAGCTGTTTTTT.

J is TRBJ1-3 and V is TRBV9; no definite D call. This CDR3 is built from 17 residues. V gave up 0 bases and J gave up 0 bases, with 13 bases separating them. CDR1 is SGDLS, CDR2 YYNGEE, per germline. CDR3: CASSVDLGPSSGNTIYF. CDR3 sequence (DNA): TGTGCCAGCAGCGTAGATCTTGGACCAAGCTCTGGAAACACCATATATTTT.

This chain joins TRBV5-1 and TRBJ2-3; 7 positions agree with TRBD2. The CDR3 is made up of 16 amino acids. V lost 4 bases, J lost 4 bases, and 12 bases stayed unmatched. Germline CDR1 reads SGHRS; CDR2 reads YFSETQ. In DNA, the CDR3 is TGCGCCAGCAGCCTCTCGACTAGTGGGGGGGCAGATACGCAGTATTTT. Amino acid sequence: CASSLSTSGGADTQYF.

The chain carries TRBV6-1 and TRBJ2-2; TRBD1 is a possible D gene (5 bases). The CDR3 contains 12 residues. Germline V gene data show CDR1 as MNHNS and CDR2 as SASEGT. Trimming stripped 3 bases from V and 10 bases from J, with 9 bases between. The CDR3 loop reads CASSDRVAELFF. The CDR3 region has the DNA TGTGCCAGCAGTGACAGGGTAGCGGAGCTGTTTTTT.

Of note for this clone: The final CDR3 position lacks the conserved phenylalanine or tryptophan, pointing to a likely read error. The V and J genes are TRBV6-6 and TRBJ1-6, with a weak D call TRBD1 (5 bases). This CDR3 contains 13 residues. Trimming shortened V by 2 bases and J by 9 bases, and 8 bases separated the two germline ends. CDR1 is MNHNY, CDR2 SVGAGI, per germline (reference sequence). The CDR3 DNA sequence: TGTGCCAGCAGTTACGGGGACTTTTCACCCCTCCACCTT. This gives the protein CASSYGDFSPLHL.

The rearrangement links TRBV6-6 to TRBJ1-6; no clear D gene. Looked up from germline, CDR1 is MNHNY and CDR2 is SVGAGI (reference sequence). Trimming shortened V by 6 bases and J by 10 bases, and 10 bases separated the two germline ends. The length of the CDR3 is 12 residues. CDR3 nucleotide sequence: TGTGCCAGCAGCCAACTAGGATCACCCCTCCACTTT. The encoded protein is CASSQLGSPLHF.

This chain uses TRBV15 with TRBJ1-5, with D uncertain. CDR1 and CDR2 (germline): LNHNV, YYDKDF (reference sequence). Between the trimmed V and J ends, which lost 0 bases and 7 bases, there was a span of 4 bases. The CDR3 contains 12 residues. The CDR3 sequence: CATSRDVQPQHF. CDR3 in DNA: TGTGCCACCAGCAGAGATGTGCAGCCCCAGCATTTT.

The V call is TRBV19, the J call TRBJ2-7, with a weak D call TRBD1 (6 bases). From germline, CDR1 is LNHDA and CDR2 SQIVND (reference sequence). This CDR3 contains 14 residues. Trimming removed 2 bases from V and 3 bases from J, with 11 bases in between. The CDR3: CASSIKAGDYEQYF. Here the CDR3 DNA reads TGTGCCAGTAGTATAAAGGCAGGGGACTACGAGCAGTACTTC.

The genes are TRBV5-1 and TRBJ1-2, with D perhaps TRBD1 (6 bases). Trimming removed 2 bases from V and 4 bases from J, with 12 bases in between. Looked up from germline, CDR1 is SGHRS and CDR2 is YFSETQ. This CDR3 region has 14 residues. For the CDR3, the DNA is TGCGCCAGCAGCTTTCACAGGGCTGTCTATGGCTACACCTTC. It translates to CASSFHRAVYGYTF.

The chain joins TRBV19 to TRBJ2-2; 8 bases are a match to TRBD1. This CDR3 has 15 amino acids. Germline V gene sequence: CDR1 LNHDA, CDR2 SQIVND (reference sequence). With V trimmed by 6 bases and J by 6 bases, 9 bases remained unmatched. CDR3 sequence (DNA): TGTGCCAGTAGCGCGGGACAGGTATTTTCCGGGGAGCTGTTTTTT. Protein: CASSAGQVFSGELFF.